The TCR beta chain under discussion was sequenced for a study of cytomegalovirus exposure and HLA in healthy donors (dated by TCRdb to 2016 to 2017). Some background on the complete study: According to an earlier analysis of 550 to 700 of the donors, some 170 million T cells yielded 117 million unique TCR beta sequences and about 300 Gb of sequence data. Roughly 300 gigabases of sequencing data and roughly 90 million unique TCR sequences were included in an early release covering around 650 HLA-typed donors. Among the approximately 420 genotyped donors, around 81% belonged to the genetic ancestry cluster associated with self-reported Caucasian donors. The aim of the study was to test whether cataloging public T cell receptors could identify signatures of past pathogen exposure. The study used immunosequencing to profile the T cell repertoires of approximately 640 subjects and linked those repertoires to cytomegalovirus serostatus. In addition to the first cohort of several hundred subjects, a separate validation cohort of under 150 different subjects was used. To predict cytomegalovirus infection status, the study brought together high-throughput TCR immunosequencing, statistical association of individual TCRs with disease status, and machine learning. In a later analysis, previously published TCR beta repertoires from about 640 donors were re-analyzed and high-resolution HLA genotyping was added so that TCR occurrence patterns could be studied. The later analysis used no new phenotypic data to find candidate immune exposures, relying instead on TCR beta sequences and their occurrence across donors. An earlier analysis of around 540 of the donors applied high-throughput TCR beta sequencing to assess whether each TCR beta V gene segment acted as functional or pseudogenic. Donor age, sex, ethnicity and CMV serostatus were compiled alongside the repertoire data. A later genetic analysis used genome-wide SNP genotypes for about 65% of the roughly 700 donors, treating that subset as a discovery cohort. Every discovery cohort repertoire had been produced on one sequencing platform. Class I and class II HLA loci were covered by the typing at four-digit resolution. The number of donors typed differed by locus, with roughly 620-630 for A, B, C, DRB1 and DQB1, about 500 for DQA1, over 600 for DPA1, and some 440 for DPB1. Because of strong linkage in the cohort, roughly five DR-DQ haplotypes were treated as single units for association and clustering. Across approximately 400 genotyped donors of the cohort, an average of about 200,000 unique TCR beta nucleotide sequences per donor were sequenced, and roughly a sixth of those sequences were non-productive. Broad study findings and their caveats: HLA typing was unavailable for some donors at each locus, so association tests used only the typed subset. The authors suggested that the approach could potentially be generalized to other disease states and immunological phenotypes. In a later genetic analysis, fewer N-insertions in productive TCRs were reported among donors in an Asian-associated ancestry cluster than the roughly 710-donor mean. The classifier was reported to diagnose cytomegalovirus status with high specificity and sensitivity in both the original and validation cohorts. Most TCR sequences were observed very rarely across donors, whereas some public TCRs were present in many individuals. In vitro tests confirmed that a few of the cytomegalovirus-associated TCR beta chains recognize cytomegalovirus antigens. In a later analysis, several top co-occurrence clusters were reported to appear linked to parvovirus B19, influenza, CMV and Epstein-Barr virus. A further reported finding was that TCR beta sequences accurately predicted the HLA-A and HLA-B alleles for most subjects in the first cohort. In a later analysis, TCR association rates were found to vary across HLA loci, with the most associated TCRs seen for DRB1 alleles and the fewest for HLA-C alleles. Most CMV-associated TCR beta chains appeared to be HLA-restricted in a later analysis, and the HLA associations seemed to be driven largely by CMV exposure. The 87-base-pair reads could not distinguish some IMGT-functional V segments, including TRBV6-2 and TRBV6-3, so those segments were excluded. When HLA alleles, especially DR and DQ, strongly co-occurred, TCR associations were difficult to assign to individual alleles. Presence/absence analyses assumed roughly uniform sequencing depth across donors, an assumption that may not hold. Because counts were too low, seventeen rarely observed V segments, including chromosome 9 orphons, were excluded from the earlier analysis of around 640 of the donors. This cohort had only TCR beta chains sequenced, and the lack of alpha or paired-chain data limited which features could be detected. V-gene and J-gene trimming of TCR beta chains was associated with a missense DCLRE1C variant in a later genetic analysis, and the association was replicated in an independent cohort. An earlier analysis of 450 to 750 of the donors showed that most TCR beta V segments appeared in productive rearrangements either about 90% or about 30% of the time, which broadly matched IMGT annotations. In the study, 150 to 200 TCR beta chains were listed as associated with cytomegalovirus. In a later analysis, around 17,000 TCR beta sequences were associated with specific HLA alleles at a false discovery rate of 0.05. The sequencing pipeline was judged likely to have produced a cluster of highly shared sequence variants as a technical artifact. Correlated functional status among segregating V segments might reflect linkage disequilibrium, but an unknown experimental factor could not be ruled out. CMV serostatus was the only immune exposure information available for the cohort. In a later analysis, HLA-associated TCR beta chains showed more clonal expansion and lower generation probabilities than non-associated chains that were equally common.

The CDR3 covers 14 residues, taking in both the cysteine and the phenylalanine. This entry keeps only the CDR3 DNA: 42 bases, framed from base 1. The germline V end is reduced by 8 bases and the J end by 5 bases; junction bases left unmatched: 7. Per the germline V gene, LGHNA is the CDR1 and YNFKEQ is the CDR2. To note about this clone: Its antigen remains unidentified. Base-call qualities are not available, and no considerably larger clone is one nucleotide away.

Library generation was performed with the immunoSEQ multiplex PCR assay. A mixture of 60 forward primers for TCR Vbeta segments and 13 reverse primers for TCR Jbeta segments was used in the multiplex PCR. Amplification of the CDR3 region of rearranged TCR beta genes was performed with a multiplex PCR assay on genomic DNA. The Illumina HiSeq System was used to sequence the amplified TCR beta libraries as 87-base-pair reads. From the authors' description of their analysis: In a later analysis, 70 million to 95 million unique TCR beta chains were counted across the 500 to 850 repertoires, and approximately 11 million of these chains were shared by at least two donors. Raw reads were error-corrected and collapsed into unique sequences by a nearest-neighbor algorithm in which closely related sequences were merged to remove PCR and sequencing errors. V, D and J gene segments were assigned by aligning CDR3 sequences to IMGT reference sequences. Each retained sequence needed at least a six-nucleotide match to both a V gene segment and a J gene segment. Rearrangements were called productive when the CDR3 lacked stop codons and stayed in frame with V and J; all others were non-productive. CDR3 was defined by IMGT convention, running from the second conserved V-encoded cysteine to the conserved J-encoded phenylalanine. In an earlier analysis of around 600 of the donors, sequences lacking an unambiguous match to a single V gene segment were excluded. An earlier analysis of 587 of the donors classified V segments as functional when productive rearrangements were above 56.7% and as segregating when the standard deviation between donors was above 5%. A statistical classification framework was built to diagnose cytomegalovirus status from the catalog of TCR beta chain sequences. In a later analysis, TCR nucleotide sequences were compared against IMGT/GENE-DB human TR gene sequences so that V and J genes could be assigned. The TCRdist pipeline was used in a later analysis to assign CDR3 sequences and most-parsimonious VDJ recombination scenarios. In a later analysis, each TCR beta chain was defined by its CDR3 amino acid sequence together with its V-gene family, and reads without a unique V-gene family were excluded. A later analysis removed over 500 highly shared, low-generation-probability nucleotide sequences to deal with suspected cross-contamination and a sequencing artifact. A later analysis calculated a clonal expansion index for each public chain from normalized within-repertoire ranks of inferred template counts. A later analysis computed generation probabilities with a VDJ recombination model fitted to out-of-frame rearrangements, and checked the results against IGoR. In a later analysis, TCR-TCR, TCR-HLA and TCR-CMV co-occurrence was scored with hypergeometric tests, and a repertoire-size bias correction was applied to TCR pairs. A later analysis estimated false discovery rates by permuting HLA or CMV assignments 20 times. In a later analysis, co-occurring TCRs were grouped with DBSCAN, and TCRdist sequence similarity was added when clustering was performed within HLA-allele-positive subsets. Repertoires with fewer than 30,000 or more than 120,000 public chains were left out of co-occurrence clustering, as were about 5 repertoires with anomalous nucleotide sharing. As stored in TCRdb, this immuneACCESS dataset retains in-frame rearrangements with V and J assigned. A fraction of the clones does not appear; measured against another copy, unresolved V genes explain less than half of the discrepancy, and the remainder lacks a known reason. V and J calls and clone size are copied from that table; D and trimming were computed from the DNA. The table for this sample lists some 160,000 clones; under 85% of them were counted only once. Jointly, the top ten make up 1.5% to 2% of the sample.

The cohort comprised several hundred healthy bone marrow donors. At the time of sampling, every cohort member was nominally healthy, though immune exposures that went unrecorded were likely present. The donor was CMV seronegative and was included in the group of under 450 seronegative cohort members. A peripheral blood sample was provided by each donor, and peripheral blood mononuclear cells were used for TCR beta sequencing. The Qiagen DNeasy Blood Extraction Kit was used to extract genomic DNA from the blood cell samples. Recombination connected TRBV4-2 to TRBJ2-5; TRBD2 matches 11 bases in the middle. The specimen sequenced was PBMCs. The origin of this receptor is a woman in her twenties or thirties in good health and CMV-seronegative. Here is the DNA: TGTGCCAGCGGGATTAGCGGGGGGGCTGAGACCCAGTACTTC. The resulting protein is CASGISGGAETQYF.